This TCR beta chain was profiled in a study of cytotoxic CD8 clonotypes in ibrutinib-treated CLL. Study information: Researchers reported about a dozen relapsed/refractory and fewer than 16 treatment-naive patients, around 17 of them IGHV unmutated.

Study outcomes and limitations: Relative to age-matched healthy donors, clonality at baseline was higher, and it tracked circulating CD8+ T-cell counts.

Deep sequencing aimed at 1 in 200,000 to 1 in 1 million T cells' resolution. Clones were sequenced by immunoSEQ multiplex PCR, and TCRdb holds only the in-frame ones, with some missing. The sample has about 160,000 clones; roughly 80% are singletons. This CDR3 has 15 residues. V was trimmed by 3 bases and J by 4 bases, leaving 15 bases between them. Germline CDR1 MGHRA, CDR2 YSYEKL. Concerning this clone itself: Its specificity is unknown.

This chain links TRBV4-1 with TRBJ1-2, with TRBD1 as a possible D gene (5 bases). This TCR derives from a human donor with chronic lymphocytic leukemia. The sequencing here drew on PBMCs, taken after 24 months of ibrutinib treatment. The CDR3 coding sequence is TGCGCCAGCAGCCAGGGGGGAGGGACTATCTATGGCTACACCTTC. Amino acid sequence: CASSQGGGTIYGYTF.